This T cell receptor (beta chain) originates from a study of T cells in Graves' hyperthyroidism and ophthalmopathy. Using RNA transcripts as the source, TCR beta CDR3 regions were amplified. HTBI primers were used for first-round RT-PCR of the TCR CDR3. TCRdb re-called the multiplex PCR reads with MiXCR, one entry per CDR3 protein. The data hold 400,000 to 600,000 distinct CDR3 sequences, with 15% to 20% observed a single time. Used for diagnoses were clinical symptoms, serum thyroxine and TRAb, thyroid ultrasound and orbital computed tomography. Germline V gene data show CDR1 as SGHAT and CDR2 as FQNNGV. The CDR3 spans 16 residues. V lost 5 bases and J lost 7; bases outside the gene matches: 11. This clonotype was picked up many times.

Input material: blood. The sequence came from a woman aged 25 to 39 with Graves' ophthalmopathy. The V call is TRBV11-2, the J call TRBJ2-1; 10 bases match TRBD2. The CDR3 DNA sequence: TGTGCCAGCAGCATCAGGACTAGCGGTGGAGGGAATGAGCAGTTCTTC. It is translated as CASSIRTSGGGNEQFF.